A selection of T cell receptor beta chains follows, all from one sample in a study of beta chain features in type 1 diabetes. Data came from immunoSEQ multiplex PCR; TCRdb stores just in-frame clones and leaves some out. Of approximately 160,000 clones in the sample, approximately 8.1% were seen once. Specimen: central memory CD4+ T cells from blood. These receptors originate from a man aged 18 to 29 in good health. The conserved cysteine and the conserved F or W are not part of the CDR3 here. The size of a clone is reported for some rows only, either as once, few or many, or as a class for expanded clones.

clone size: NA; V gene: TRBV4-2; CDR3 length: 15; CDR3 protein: ASSQEGTSGGRDTQY
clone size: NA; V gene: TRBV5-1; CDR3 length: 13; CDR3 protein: ASSLRQDFSTEAF
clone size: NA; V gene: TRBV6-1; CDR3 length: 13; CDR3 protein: ASSEGQGAYNEQF
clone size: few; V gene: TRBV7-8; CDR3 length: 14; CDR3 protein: ASSFQSRDRNTEAF
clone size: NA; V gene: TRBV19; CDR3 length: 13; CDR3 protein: ASSIAFGEGNEQF
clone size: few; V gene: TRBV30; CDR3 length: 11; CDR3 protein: AWSLNSADTQY
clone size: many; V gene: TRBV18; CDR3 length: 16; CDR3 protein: ASSPLESMGRGRYEQF
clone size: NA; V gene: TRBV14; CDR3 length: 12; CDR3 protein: ASSQHRGAYEQY
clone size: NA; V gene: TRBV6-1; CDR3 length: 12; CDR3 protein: ASRADRGYYEQY
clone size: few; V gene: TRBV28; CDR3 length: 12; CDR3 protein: ASSLGGSNQPQH
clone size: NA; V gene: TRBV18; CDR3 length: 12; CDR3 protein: ASSPQRELYEQY
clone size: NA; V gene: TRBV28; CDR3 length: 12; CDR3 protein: ASIKGQFTGELF
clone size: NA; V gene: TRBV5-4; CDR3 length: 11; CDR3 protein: ASSPTSGETQY
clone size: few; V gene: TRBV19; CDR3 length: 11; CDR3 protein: ASRAGGNYGYT
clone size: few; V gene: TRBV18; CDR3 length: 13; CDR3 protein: ASSPIGPGTGELF
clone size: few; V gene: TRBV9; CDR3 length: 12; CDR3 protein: ASSVGGFDTEAF
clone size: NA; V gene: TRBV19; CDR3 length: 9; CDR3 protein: ASQGYYGYT
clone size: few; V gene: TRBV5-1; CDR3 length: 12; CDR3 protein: ASSLTTVQETQY
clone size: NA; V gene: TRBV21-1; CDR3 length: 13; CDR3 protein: ASSKSFREDYGYT
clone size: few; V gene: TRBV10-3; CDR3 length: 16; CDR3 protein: AISGALPGGTGANVLT
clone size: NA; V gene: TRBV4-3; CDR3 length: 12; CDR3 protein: ASSQIGQYYEQY
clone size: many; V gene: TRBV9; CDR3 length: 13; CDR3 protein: ASRRQGSGANVLT
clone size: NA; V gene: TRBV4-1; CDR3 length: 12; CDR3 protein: ASSPLVAGDTQY
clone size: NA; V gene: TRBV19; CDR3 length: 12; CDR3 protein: ASSIIGGDTEAF
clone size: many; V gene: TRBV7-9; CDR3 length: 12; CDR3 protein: ASSFDSGTDTQY
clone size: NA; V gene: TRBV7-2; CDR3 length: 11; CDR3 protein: ASSPGTHNEQF
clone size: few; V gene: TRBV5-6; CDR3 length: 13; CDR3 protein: ASSLDDRVSYGYT
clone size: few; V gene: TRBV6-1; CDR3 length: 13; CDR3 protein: ASSPLAGGSYEQY
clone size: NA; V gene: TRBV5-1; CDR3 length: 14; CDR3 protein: ASSAGLVSTYNEQF
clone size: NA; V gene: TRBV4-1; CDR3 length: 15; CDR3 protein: ASSQAPSGSGANVLT
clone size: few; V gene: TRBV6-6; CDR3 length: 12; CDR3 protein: ASRGGQGGQPQH
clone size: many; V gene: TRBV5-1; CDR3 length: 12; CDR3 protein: ASNRDRGDNEQF
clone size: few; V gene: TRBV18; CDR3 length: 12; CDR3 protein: ATAGQGNTGELF
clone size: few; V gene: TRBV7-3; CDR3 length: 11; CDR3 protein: ASSLARSGELF
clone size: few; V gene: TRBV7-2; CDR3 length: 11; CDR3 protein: ASSLGGPRAQH
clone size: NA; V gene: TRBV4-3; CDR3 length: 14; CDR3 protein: ASSPQGLADQETQY
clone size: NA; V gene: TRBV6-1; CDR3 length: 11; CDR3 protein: ASSVDGDNEQF
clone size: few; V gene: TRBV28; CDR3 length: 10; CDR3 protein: ASSLQGTEAF
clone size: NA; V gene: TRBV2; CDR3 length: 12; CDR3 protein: ASSGVLAKNIQY
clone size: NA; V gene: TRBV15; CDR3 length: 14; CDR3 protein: ATSNPDRAEGNTIY
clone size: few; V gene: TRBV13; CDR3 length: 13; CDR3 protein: ASSLGTGDNSPLH
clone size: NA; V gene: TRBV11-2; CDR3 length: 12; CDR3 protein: ASIGDRGNEKLF
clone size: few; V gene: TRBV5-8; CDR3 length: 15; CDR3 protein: ASNDPGLAGVADTQY
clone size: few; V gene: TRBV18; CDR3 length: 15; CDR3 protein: ASSPSSGGRGYTEAF
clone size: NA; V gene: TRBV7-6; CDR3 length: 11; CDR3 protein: ASSLVNSDEQY
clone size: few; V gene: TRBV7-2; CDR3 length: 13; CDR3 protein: ASSPRKGANEKLF
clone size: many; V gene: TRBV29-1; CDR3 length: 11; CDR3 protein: SVAGSQRGQQY
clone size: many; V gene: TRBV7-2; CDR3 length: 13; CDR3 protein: ASSSAGQGIGTQY
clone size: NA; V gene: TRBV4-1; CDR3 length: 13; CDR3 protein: ASSQRGTGEYEQY
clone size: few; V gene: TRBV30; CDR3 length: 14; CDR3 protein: AWSVTGSSVTDTQY
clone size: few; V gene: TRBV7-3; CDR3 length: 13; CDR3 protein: ASSLGTGTQETQY
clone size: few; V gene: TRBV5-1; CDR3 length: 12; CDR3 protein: ASSVGQANNEQF
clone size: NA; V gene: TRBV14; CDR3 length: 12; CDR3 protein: ASSRDGLYNEQF
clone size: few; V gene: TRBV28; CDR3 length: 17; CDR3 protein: ASSLYVTGTLATNEKLF